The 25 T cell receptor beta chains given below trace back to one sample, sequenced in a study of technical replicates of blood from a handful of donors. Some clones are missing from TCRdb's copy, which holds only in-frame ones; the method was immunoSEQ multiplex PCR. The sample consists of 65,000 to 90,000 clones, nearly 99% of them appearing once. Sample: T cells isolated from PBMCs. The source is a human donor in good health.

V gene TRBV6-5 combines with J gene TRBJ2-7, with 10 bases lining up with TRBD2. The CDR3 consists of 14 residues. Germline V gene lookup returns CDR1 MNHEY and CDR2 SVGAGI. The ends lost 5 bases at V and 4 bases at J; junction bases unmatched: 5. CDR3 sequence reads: CASSASGSRYEQYF. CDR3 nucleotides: TGTGCCAGCAGTGCTAGCGGGAGTAGGTACGAGCAGTACTTC.

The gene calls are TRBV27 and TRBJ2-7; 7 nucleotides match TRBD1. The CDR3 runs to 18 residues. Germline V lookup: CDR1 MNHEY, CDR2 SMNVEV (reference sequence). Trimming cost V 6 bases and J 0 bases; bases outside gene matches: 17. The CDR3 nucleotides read TGTGCCAGCAGCCCCACCCCTCCAGGACAGGCGATCTCCTACGAGCAGTACTTC. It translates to CASSPTPPGQAISYEQYF.

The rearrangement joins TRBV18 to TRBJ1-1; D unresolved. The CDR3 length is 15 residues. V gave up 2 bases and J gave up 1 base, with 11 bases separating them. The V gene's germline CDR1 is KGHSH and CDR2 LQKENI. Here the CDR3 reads CASSPFQSQNTEAFF. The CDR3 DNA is TGTGCCAGCTCACCATTTCAATCCCAGAACACTGAAGCTTTCTTT. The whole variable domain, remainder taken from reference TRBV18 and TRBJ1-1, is NAGVMQNPRHLVRRRGQEARLRCSPMKGHSHVYWYRQLPEEGLKFMVYLQKENIIDESGMPKERFSAEFPKEGPSILRIQQVVRGDSAAYFCASSPFQSQNTEAFFGQGTRLTVV.

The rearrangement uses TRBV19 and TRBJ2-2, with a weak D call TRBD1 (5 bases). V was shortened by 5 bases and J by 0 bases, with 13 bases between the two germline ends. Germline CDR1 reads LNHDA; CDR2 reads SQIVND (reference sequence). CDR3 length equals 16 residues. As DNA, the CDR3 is TGTGCCAGTAGTGTCAGGACAAGTTCGAACACCGGGGAGCTGTTTTTT. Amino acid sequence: CASSVRTSSNTGELFF. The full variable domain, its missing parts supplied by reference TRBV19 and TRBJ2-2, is DGGITQSPKYLFRKEGQNVTLSCEQNLNHDAMYWYRQDPGQGLRLIYYSQIVNDFQKGDIAEGYSVSREKKESFPLTVTSAQKNPTAFYLCASSVRTSSNTGELFFGEGSRLTVL.

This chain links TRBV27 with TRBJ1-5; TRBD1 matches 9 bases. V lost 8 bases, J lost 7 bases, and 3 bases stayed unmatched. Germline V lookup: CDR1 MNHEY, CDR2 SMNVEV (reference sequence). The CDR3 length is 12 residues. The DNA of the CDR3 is TGTGCCAGCGCCACAGGGGGCCAGCCCCAGCATTTT. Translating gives CASATGGQPQHF.

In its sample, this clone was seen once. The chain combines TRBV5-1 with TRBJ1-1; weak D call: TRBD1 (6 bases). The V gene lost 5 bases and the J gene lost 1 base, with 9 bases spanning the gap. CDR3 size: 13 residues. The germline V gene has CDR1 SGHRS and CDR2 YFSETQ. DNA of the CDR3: TGCGCCAGCAGTTCGACAGGGAACACTGAAGCTTTCTTT. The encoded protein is CASSSTGNTEAFF.

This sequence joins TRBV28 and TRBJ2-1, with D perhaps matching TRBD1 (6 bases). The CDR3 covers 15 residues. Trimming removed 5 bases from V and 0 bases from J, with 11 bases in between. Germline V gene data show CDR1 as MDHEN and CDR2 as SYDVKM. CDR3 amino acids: CASSTMDSSYNEQFF. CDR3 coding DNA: TGTGCCAGCAGTACCATGGACAGCTCCTACAATGAGCAGTTCTTC.

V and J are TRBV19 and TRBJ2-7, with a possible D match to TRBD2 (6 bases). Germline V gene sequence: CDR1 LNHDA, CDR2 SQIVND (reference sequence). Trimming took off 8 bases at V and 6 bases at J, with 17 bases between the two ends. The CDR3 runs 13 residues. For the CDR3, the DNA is TGTGCCAGTCGAGTCGGAGGGACTGCCGAGCAGTACTTC. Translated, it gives CASRVGGTAEQYF.

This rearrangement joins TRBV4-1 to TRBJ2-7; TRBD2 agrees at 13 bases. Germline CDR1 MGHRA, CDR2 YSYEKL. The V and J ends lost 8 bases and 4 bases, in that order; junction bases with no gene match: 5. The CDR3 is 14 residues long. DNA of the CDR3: TGCGCCAGCGGACTAGCGGGAGATGGGTACGAGCAGTACTTC. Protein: CASGLAGDGYEQYF.

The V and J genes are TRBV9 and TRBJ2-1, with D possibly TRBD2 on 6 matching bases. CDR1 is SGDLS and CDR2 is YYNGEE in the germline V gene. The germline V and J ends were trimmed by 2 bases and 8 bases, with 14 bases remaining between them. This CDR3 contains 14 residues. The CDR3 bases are TGTGCCAGCAGCGTTGGATCGGGGGTCTATGAGCAGTTCTTC. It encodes CASSVGSGVYEQFF.

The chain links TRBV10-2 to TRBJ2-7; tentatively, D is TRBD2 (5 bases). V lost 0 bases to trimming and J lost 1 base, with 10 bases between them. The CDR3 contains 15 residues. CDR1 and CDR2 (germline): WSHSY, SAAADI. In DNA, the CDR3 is TGCGCCAGCAGTGAGTCACTAGGAAGGTCCTACGAGCAGTACTTC. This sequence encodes CASSESLGRSYEQYF.

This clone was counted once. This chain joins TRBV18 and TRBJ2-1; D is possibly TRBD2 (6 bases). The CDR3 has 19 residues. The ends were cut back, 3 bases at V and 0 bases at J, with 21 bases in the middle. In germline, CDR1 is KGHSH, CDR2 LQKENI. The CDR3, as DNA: TGTGCCAGCTCACCTGGGACTCTCCAAGCCGACCTCTCCTACAATGAGCAGTTCTTC. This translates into CASSPGTLQADLSYNEQFF.

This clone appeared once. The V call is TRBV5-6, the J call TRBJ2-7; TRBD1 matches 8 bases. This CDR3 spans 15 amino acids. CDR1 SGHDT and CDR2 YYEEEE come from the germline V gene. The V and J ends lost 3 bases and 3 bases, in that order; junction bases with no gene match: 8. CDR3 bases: TGTGCCAGCAGCTCAAACCCGACAGGGGACTACGAGCAGTACTTC. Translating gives CASSSNPTGDYEQYF. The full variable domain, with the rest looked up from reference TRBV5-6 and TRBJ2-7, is DAGVTQSPTHLIKTRGQQVTLRCSPKSGHDTVSWYQQALGQGPQFIFQYYEEEERQRGNFPDRFSGHQFPNYSSELNVNALLLGDSALYLCASSSNPTGDYEQYFGPGTRLTVT.

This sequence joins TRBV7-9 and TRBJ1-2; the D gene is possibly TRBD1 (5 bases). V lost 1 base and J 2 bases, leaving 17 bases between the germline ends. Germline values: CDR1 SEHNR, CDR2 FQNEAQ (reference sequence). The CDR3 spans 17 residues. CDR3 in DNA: TGTGCCAGCAGCTTAGTTGGGCAGGGATATGGGAACTATGGCTACACCTTC. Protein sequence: CASSLVGQGYGNYGYTF.

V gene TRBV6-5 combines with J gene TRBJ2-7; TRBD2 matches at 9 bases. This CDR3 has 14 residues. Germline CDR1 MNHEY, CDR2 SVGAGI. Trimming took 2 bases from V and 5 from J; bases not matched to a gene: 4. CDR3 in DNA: TGTGCCAGCAGTTACGGCGCGGGAGGGAACGAGCAGTACTTC. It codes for CASSYGAGGNEQYF.

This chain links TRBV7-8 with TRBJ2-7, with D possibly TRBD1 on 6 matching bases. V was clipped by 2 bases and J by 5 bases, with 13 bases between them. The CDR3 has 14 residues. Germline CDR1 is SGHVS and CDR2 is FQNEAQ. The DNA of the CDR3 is TGTGCCAGCAGCTTATCAGGACAGTTCCACGAGCAGTACTTC. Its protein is CASSLSGQFHEQYF.

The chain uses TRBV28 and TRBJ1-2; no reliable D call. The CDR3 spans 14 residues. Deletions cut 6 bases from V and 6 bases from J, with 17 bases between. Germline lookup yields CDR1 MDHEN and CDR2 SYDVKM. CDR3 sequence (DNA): TGTGCCAGCAGCTTCAACGCTAATCCTCATGGCTACACCTTC. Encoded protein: CASSFNANPHGYTF.

CDR3 in amino acids: CASSIRLTDTQYF. CDR3 in DNA: TGTGCCAGCTCAATTAGACTCACAGATACGCAGTATTTT. This chain links TRBV18 with TRBJ2-3; D is ambiguous. The CDR3 extends over 13 amino acids. Germline V lookup: CDR1 KGHSH, CDR2 LQKENI. V was shortened by 5 bases and J by 2 bases, with 8 bases between the two germline ends.

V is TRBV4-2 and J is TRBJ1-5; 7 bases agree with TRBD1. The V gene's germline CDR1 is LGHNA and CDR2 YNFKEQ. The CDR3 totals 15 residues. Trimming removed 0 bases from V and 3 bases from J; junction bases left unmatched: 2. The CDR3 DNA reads TGTGCCAGCAGCCAAGATGGGACAGCCAATCAGCCCCAGCATTTT. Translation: CASSQDGTANQPQHF.

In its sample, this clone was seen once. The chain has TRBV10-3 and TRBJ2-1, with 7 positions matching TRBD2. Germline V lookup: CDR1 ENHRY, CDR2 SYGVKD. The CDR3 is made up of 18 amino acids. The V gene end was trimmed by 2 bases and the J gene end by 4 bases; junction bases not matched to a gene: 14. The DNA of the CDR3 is TGTGCCATCAGTGAGATTTTCACTAGCGCTTTGGCATACAATGAGCAGTTCTTC. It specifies CAISEIFTSALAYNEQFF.

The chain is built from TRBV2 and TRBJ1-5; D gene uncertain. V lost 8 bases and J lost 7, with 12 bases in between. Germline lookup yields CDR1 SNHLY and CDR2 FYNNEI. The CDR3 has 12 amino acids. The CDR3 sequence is CASCLGGQPQHF. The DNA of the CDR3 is TGTGCCAGCTGTCTAGGAGGGCAGCCCCAGCATTTT.

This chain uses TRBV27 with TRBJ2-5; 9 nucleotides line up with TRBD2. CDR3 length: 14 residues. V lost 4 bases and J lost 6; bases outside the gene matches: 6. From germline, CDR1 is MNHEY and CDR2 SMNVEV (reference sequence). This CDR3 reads CASSSAGGVQTQYF. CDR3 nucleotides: TGTGCCAGCAGTTCGGCGGGGGGGGTGCAGACCCAGTACTTC.

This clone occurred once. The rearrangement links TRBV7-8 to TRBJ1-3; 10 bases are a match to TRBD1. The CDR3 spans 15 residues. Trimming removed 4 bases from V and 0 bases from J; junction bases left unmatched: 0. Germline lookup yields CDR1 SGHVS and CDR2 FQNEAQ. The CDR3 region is CASSWTGGSGNTIYF. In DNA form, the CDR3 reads TGTGCCAGCAGCTGGACAGGGGGCTCTGGAAACACCATATATTTT. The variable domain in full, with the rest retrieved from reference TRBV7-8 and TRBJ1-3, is GAGVSQSPRYKVAKRGQDVALRCDPISGHVSLFWYQQALGQGPEFLTYFQNEAQLDKSGLPSDRFFAERPEGSVSTLKIQRTQQEDSAVYLCASSWTGGSGNTIYFGEGSWLTVV.

In DNA form, the CDR3 reads TGTGCCAGAAGACATAGTGGTGAGGGTCCCCTTGGCTACACCTTC. Translation: CARRHSGEGPLGYTF. This chain joins TRBV7-5 and TRBJ1-2. TRBV7-5 is deemed a pseudogene. This CDR3 has 15 amino acids.

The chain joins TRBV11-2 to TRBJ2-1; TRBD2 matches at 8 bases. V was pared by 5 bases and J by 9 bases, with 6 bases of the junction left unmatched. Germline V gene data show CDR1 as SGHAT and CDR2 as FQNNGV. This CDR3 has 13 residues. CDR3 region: CASSLEREFEQFF. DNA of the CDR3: TGTGCCAGCAGCCTGGAGCGGGAGTTTGAGCAGTTCTTC. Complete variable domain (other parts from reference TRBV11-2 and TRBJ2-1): EAGVAQSPRYKIIEKRQSVAFWCNPISGHATLYWYQQILGQGPKLLIQFQNNGVVDDSQLPKDRFSAERLKGVDSTLKIQPAKLEDSAVYLCASSLEREFEQFFGPGTRLTVL.